These 17 T cell receptor beta chains originate from one sample sequenced in a study of shared clonotypes between healthy human individuals. Assay used: immunoSEQ multiplex PCR; TCRdb lists only in-frame clones, some missing. This table has about 95,000 clones, about two thirds appearing once. Specimen: memory CD8+ T cells sorted from blood. The subset is: CD45RO+ cells pooled with CCR7-negative TemRA cells. These receptors came from a man between 25 and 39 years old in good health.

The chain combines TRBV29-1 with TRBJ2-1; possible D gene TRBD2, 6 bases. Germline CDR1 and CDR2: SQVTM and ANQGSEA. V was pared by 3 bases and J by 0 bases, with 12 bases between. The CDR3 has 15 residues. The CDR3 DNA follows: TGCAGCGTTGATGGCGGGACGAGCTCCTACAATGAGCAGTTCTTC. It is translated as CSVDGGTSSYNEQFF.

This clone was counted a few times. The rearrangement uses TRBV27 and TRBJ2-7, with 13 bases aligning to TRBD2. This CDR3 contains 20 residues. After removal of 5 bases from V and 3 bases from J, the junction contained 19 bases not matched to a gene. Germline V CDR1 and CDR2: MNHEY, SMNVEV (reference sequence). The DNA for the CDR3 is TGTGCCAGCAGTCTAAGGGTACCGGGACTAGCGGGGACAGGGGGCTACGAGCAGTACTTC. It is translated as CASSLRVPGLAGTGGYEQYF.

The rearrangement joins TRBV7-8 to TRBJ2-5, with no clear D. There are 13 residues in the CDR3. The V gene lost 5 bases and the J gene lost 5 bases, with 12 bases spanning the gap. Per germline, CDR1 SGHVS and CDR2 FQNEAQ. CDR3 region: CASSGSSTETQYF. The CDR3 DNA sequence: TGTGCCAGCAGCGGGTCGTCGACCGAGACCCAGTACTTC.

This chain uses TRBV28 with TRBJ1-3; D uncertain. Per the germline V gene, CDR1 is MDHEN and CDR2 is SYDVKM. This CDR3 has 12 amino acids. With 6 bases removed from V and 6 bases from J, the gap between germline ends came to 9 bases. The CDR3 DNA is TGTGCCAGCAGCCGGTCGGTAAACACCATATATTTT. Translation: CASSRSVNTIYF.

The gene calls are TRBV27 and TRBJ2-7; 14 bases map to TRBD2. V lost 4 bases and J lost 3; bases outside the gene matches: 11. CDR1 is MNHEY and CDR2 is SMNVEV in the germline V gene (reference sequence). The CDR3 totals 18 residues. The CDR3 loop reads CASSSTVEGLAGGYEQYF. The CDR3 DNA sequence: TGTGCCAGCAGTTCCACAGTTGAAGGACTAGCGGGAGGCTACGAGCAGTACTTC.

The chain recombines TRBV2 with TRBJ1-5; D may be TRBD1 (5 bases). Trimming left V 9 bases short and J 2 bases short, with 14 bases between. The CDR3 sequence is 14 residues long. Germline V gene lookup returns CDR1 SNHLY and CDR2 FYNNEI. CDR3 nucleotides: TGTGCCAGTGGGACCTTTAATGGCAATCAGCCCCAGCATTTT. Amino acid sequence: CASGTFNGNQPQHF. Filled out from reference TRBV2 and TRBJ1-5, the complete variable domain reads EPEVTQTPSHQVTQMGQEVILRCVPISNHLYFYWYRQILGQKVEFLVSFYNNEISEKSEIFDDQFSVERPDGSNFTLKIRSTKLEDSAMYFCASGTFNGNQPQHFGDGTRLSIL.

The V gene is TRBV29-1, the J gene TRBJ1-2; unclear D gene. V gave up 0 bases and J gave up 4 bases, with 6 bases separating them. The CDR3 length is 12 residues. Germline V gene lookup returns CDR1 SQVTM and CDR2 ANQGSEA. DNA for the CDR3: TGCAGCGTTGAAGACAGTAGCTATGGCTACACCTTC. Translating it yields CSVEDSSYGYTF.

The chain combines TRBV7-9 with TRBJ2-5, with 10 bases aligning to TRBD1. Germline-derived CDR1 and CDR2 are SEHNR and FQNEAQ (reference sequence). V was clipped by 5 bases and J by 4 bases; unmatched bases: 7. There are 15 residues in the CDR3. CDR3 region: CASSDGTGEGETQYF. The CDR3 bases are TGTGCCAGCAGCGACGGGACAGGGGAGGGAGAGACCCAGTACTTC.

The V gene is TRBV7-3, the J gene TRBJ2-3; tentatively, D is TRBD1 or TRBD2 (6 bases each). V was pared by 7 bases and J by 6 bases, with 17 bases between. CDR3 length equals 14 residues. The germline V gene encodes CDR1 SGHTA and CDR2 FQGTGA. For the CDR3, the DNA is TGTGCCAGCACCCCGGACGGGGGCGGGGATACGCAGTATTTT. This codes for CASTPDGGGDTQYF.

A single count supports this clone. The CDR3, as DNA: TGCGCCAGCAGCTCCTCTACCAATGGAAACACTGAAGCTTTCTTT. Amino acid sequence: CASSSSTNGNTEAFF. This chain connects TRBV5-1 to TRBJ1-1; D remains ambiguous. V was clipped by 3 bases and J by 2 bases, with 14 bases between them. CDR1 and CDR2 from the germline V gene are SGHRS and YFSETQ. This CDR3 has 15 amino acids.

The chain carries TRBV25-1 and TRBJ2-1, with 7 bases aligning to TRBD1. Germline V gene sequence: CDR1 MGHDK, CDR2 SYGVNS. The CDR3 is made up of 16 amino acids. Germline trimming cut 4 bases from V and 4 bases from J; bases unmatched to any gene: 10. This CDR3 is CASSGKWDRIYNEQFF. CDR3 bases: TGTGCCAGCAGTGGTAAATGGGACAGAATTTACAATGAGCAGTTCTTC.

This chain connects TRBV28 to TRBJ1-5, with D perhaps TRBD1 (6 bases). This CDR3 region has 16 residues. The germline gives CDR1 MDHEN, CDR2 SYDVKM. V was clipped by 3 bases and J by 2 bases, with 14 bases between them. In DNA form, the CDR3 reads TGTGCCAGCAGTTTTAGAAGGGGGAGGGGCAATCAGCCCCAGCATTTT. It codes for CASSFRRGRGNQPQHF.

The V and J genes are TRBV10-1 and TRBJ2-5, with D possibly matching TRBD1 (5 bases). Germline V lookup: CDR1 WNHNN, CDR2 SYGVQD (reference sequence). Between the trimmed V and J ends, which lost 0 bases and 5 bases, there was a span of 7 bases. This CDR3 is built from 13 residues. The CDR3 sequence: CASSESGQETQYF. CDR3 sequence (DNA): TGCGCCAGCAGTGAGTCGGGGCAGGAGACCCAGTACTTC.

This chain joins TRBV11-2 and TRBJ2-1; tentatively, D is TRBD1 (6 bases). Germline-derived CDR1 and CDR2 are SGHAT and FQNNGV. The CDR3 totals 13 residues. V gave up 5 bases and J gave up 7 bases, with 12 bases separating them. In nucleotides, the CDR3 is TGTGCCAGCAGCATTTACAGGGAGAATGAGCAGTTCTTC. The encoded protein is CASSIYRENEQFF.

This clone was observed many times. V gene TRBV5-6 combines with J gene TRBJ2-3; maybe TRBD1 (6 bases). The CDR3 contains 15 residues. Germline V CDR1 and CDR2: SGHDT, YYEEEE. V was pared by 4 bases and J by 0 bases, with 12 bases between. The CDR3 sequence: CASSAGVSSTDTQYF. The CDR3 DNA follows: TGTGCCAGCAGCGCAGGGGTTAGTAGCACAGATACGCAGTATTTT.

The rearrangement joins TRBV6-4 to TRBJ2-3; 11 bases line up with TRBD2. The CDR3 is made up of 16 amino acids. V lost 3 bases and J lost 4; bases outside the gene matches: 6. Germline V gene lookup returns CDR1 MRHNA and CDR2 SNTAGT. CDR3: CASSEDSGRVSDTQYF. The CDR3, as DNA: TGTGCCAGCAGTGAAGATAGCGGGAGGGTCTCAGATACGCAGTATTTT.

This clone came up a few times. The chain links TRBV4-3 to TRBJ2-1, with 10 bases aligning to TRBD2. The CDR3 runs 16 residues. Germline V gives CDR1 LGHNA, CDR2 YSLEER. The V and J ends lost 0 bases and 4 bases, in that order; junction bases with no gene match: 3. This CDR3 is CASSQDSSGSYNEQFF. CDR3 nucleotides: TGCGCCAGCAGCCAAGACTCTAGCGGGAGTTACAATGAGCAGTTCTTC.